Presented here are 13 T cell receptor beta chains from one specimen sequenced in a study of graft-versus-host responses after intestinal transplantation. The antigens of these receptors remain unknown. TCRdb keeps only in-frame clones here, not all; method: immunoSEQ multiplex PCR. The sample lists under 85,000 clones; approximately 94% were seen once. This specimen was unstimulated CD8+ T cells sorted from spleen or lymph node cells, taken before intestinal transplant. The receptors were gathered from a human donor who received an intestinal transplant.

This sequence joins TRBV28 and TRBJ1-5; 7 bases fit TRBD1. V lost 6 bases, J lost 0 bases, and 8 bases stayed unmatched. This CDR3 is 16 amino acids long. The germline V gene has CDR1 MDHEN and CDR2 SYDVKM. The DNA for the CDR3 is TGTGCCAGCAGACATAAGGGGGCATATAGCAATCAGCCCCAGCATTTT. This codes for CASRHKGAYSNQPQHF. Looking up the rest from reference TRBV28 and TRBJ1-5 gives the full variable domain: DVKVTQSSRYLVKRTGEKVFLECVQDMDHENMFWYRQDPGLGLRLIYFSYDVKMKEKGDIPEGYSVSREKKERFSLILESASTNQTSMYLCASRHKGAYSNQPQHFGDGTRLSIL.

This chain connects TRBV9 to TRBJ1-2; D not certain. Between the trimmed V and J ends, which lost 4 bases and 4 bases, there was a span of 26 bases. Germline V gives CDR1 SGDLS, CDR2 YYNGEE. The CDR3 runs 18 residues. The DNA of the CDR3 is TGTGCCAGCAGCTACCGCCCCGCGAGGACGCCCCATGTCTATGGCTACACCTTC. Protein sequence: CASSYRPARTPHVYGYTF. Based on the CDR3 plus reference TRBV9 and TRBJ1-2, the full variable domain is DSGVTQTPKHLITATGQRVTLRCSPRSGDLSVYWYQQSLDQGLQFLIQYYNGEERAKGNILERFSAQQFPDLHSELNLSSLELGDSALYFCASSYRPARTPHVYGYTFGSGTRLTVV.

The genes are TRBV28 and TRBJ1-5; D gene unclear. Deletions cut 9 bases from V and 4 bases from J, with 10 bases between. Germline V gene data show CDR1 as MDHEN and CDR2 as SYDVKM. The CDR3 consists of 12 residues. The CDR3, as DNA: TGTGCCAGTACAGAAATTAATCAGCCCCAGCATTTT. Residues: CASTEINQPQHF.

V usage is TRBV5-6 and J usage is TRBJ2-7; D ambiguous. Between the trimmed V and J ends, which lost 3 bases and 0 bases, there was a span of 7 bases. Germline V gene sequence: CDR1 SGHDT, CDR2 YYEEEE. CDR3 size: 13 residues. The CDR3 sequence is CASSSGFSYEQYF. The CDR3 region has the DNA TGTGCCAGCAGCTCCGGGTTCTCCTACGAGCAGTACTTC. Based on the CDR3 plus reference TRBV5-6 and TRBJ2-7, the full variable domain is DAGVTQSPTHLIKTRGQQVTLRCSPKSGHDTVSWYQQALGQGPQFIFQYYEEEERQRGNFPDRFSGHQFPNYSSELNVNALLLGDSALYLCASSSGFSYEQYFGPGTRLTVT.

The chain links TRBV18 to TRBJ2-7, with 10 bases lining up with TRBD1. Germline loops: CDR1 KGHSH, CDR2 LQKENI. Trimming removed 4 bases from V and 4 bases from J; junction bases left unmatched: 4. CDR3 length: 14 residues. The CDR3 protein is CASSHADRGYEQYF. The CDR3 DNA follows: TGTGCCAGCTCACACGCGGACAGGGGGTACGAGCAGTACTTC.

This sequence joins TRBV27 and TRBJ2-1; no definite D call. The ends were cut back, 0 bases at V and 4 bases at J, with 4 bases in the middle. From germline, CDR1 is MNHEY and CDR2 SMNVEV (reference sequence). The CDR3 totals 13 residues. The CDR3 DNA reads TGTGCCAGCAGTTTATCTCTTTACAATGAGCAGTTCTTC. Translating it yields CASSLSLYNEQFF.

This clone was seen once. The CDR3 bases are TGTGCCAGAAGACAGGAGAGGATGAACACTGAAGCTTTCTTT. Protein product: CARRQERMNTEAFF. J is TRBJ1-1 and V is TRBV27; tentative D call: TRBD1 (6 bases). This CDR3 has 14 residues. V was clipped by 9 bases and J by 0 bases, with 14 bases between them. Germline lookup yields CDR1 MNHEY and CDR2 SMNVEV (reference sequence).

Comments on this clone: Other DNA sequences in the same sample also yield this CDR3. This chain joins TRBV29-1 and TRBJ1-2, with D unclear. Germline V gives CDR1 SQVTM, CDR2 ANQGSEA. The V and J ends lost 5 bases and 2 bases respectively, with 3 bases between them. This CDR3 has 10 amino acids. The CDR3 loop is CSVSNYGYTF. DNA for the CDR3: TGCAGCGTTTCAAACTATGGCTACACCTTC.

The chain recombines TRBV9 with TRBJ2-5; possible D gene TRBD1, 5 bases. The CDR3 is 14 residues long. Trimming left V 0 bases short and J 5 bases short, with 11 bases between. Germline V CDR1 and CDR2: SGDLS, YYNGEE. The CDR3, as DNA: TGTGCCAGCAGCGTAGACCTAGGGGTTGAGACCCAGTACTTC. Translation: CASSVDLGVETQYF. Drawing the rest from reference TRBV9 and TRBJ2-5, the complete variable domain is DSGVTQTPKHLITATGQRVTLRCSPRSGDLSVYWYQQSLDQGLQFLIQYYNGEERAKGNILERFSAQQFPDLHSELNLSSLELGDSALYFCASSVDLGVETQYFGPGTRLLVL.

This clone was counted a single time. The rearrangement uses TRBV5-1 and TRBJ2-7; 9 bases line up with TRBD2. The CDR3 contains 15 residues. The trim removed 4 bases at V and 2 bases at J, leaving 7 bases unmatched. CDR1 is SGHRS and CDR2 is YFSETQ in the germline V gene. CDR3 region: CASSLGTSSPYEQYF. CDR3 bases: TGCGCCAGCAGCCTGGGGACTAGCAGTCCCTACGAGCAGTACTTC.

The rearrangement links TRBV19 to TRBJ2-7; TRBD1 aligns across 8 bases. This CDR3 spans 15 amino acids. J lost 0 bases, V lost 7 bases, and 8 bases had no gene match. CDR1 is LNHDA, CDR2 SQIVND, per germline (reference sequence). The CDR3 reads CASTPGQGPSYEQYF. In DNA form, the CDR3 reads TGTGCCAGTACCCCCGGACAGGGACCCTCCTACGAGCAGTACTTC.

The chain is built from TRBV5-1 and TRBJ2-5; D remains unclear. The J call is uncertain, as TRBJ2-7 better fits the DNA end. The CDR3 is 14 residues long. CDR1 is SGHRS, CDR2 YFSETQ, per germline. The CDR3 DNA follows: TGCGCCAGCAGCTTGGTGATAGGGCTGAACGAGCAGTACTTC. Translating gives CASSLVIGLNEQYF.

The chain joins TRBV6-5 to TRBJ2-5; 10 bases map to TRBD1. This CDR3 has 15 amino acids. CDR1 MNHEY and CDR2 SVGAGI come from the germline V gene. With V trimmed by 0 bases and J by 5 bases, 3 bases remained unmatched. In DNA form, the CDR3 reads TGTGCCAGCAGTTACTCGGGACAGGGGAAGGAGACCCAGTACTTC. Translation gives CASSYSGQGKETQYF.